Below, one T cell receptor (beta chain) is given with its context. The V segment lost 4 bases and the J segment 5 bases; nucleotides outside the gene matches: 7. This CDR3 is 15 amino acids long. Germline V CDR1 and CDR2: ENHRY, SYGVKD. The data originate from a study of T cell changes during pregnancy in multiple sclerosis. Repertoires were generated with immunoSEQ multiplex PCR, while TCRdb's copy carries only in-frame clones and drops some. The sample includes roughly 80,000 clones, under 95% of them seen just once. The material was peripheral blood, obtained before pregnancy. The chain recombines TRBV10-3 with TRBJ1-1; 10 bases match TRBD1. The TCR originated in a female donor with multiple sclerosis, enrolled in a pregnancy study. The CDR3 nucleotides read TGTGCCATCAGTGCCCCGGGACAGGGGAATACTGAAGCTTTCTTT. It codes for CAISAPGQGNTEAFF.